This T cell receptor (beta chain) was identified in a study of OX40 agonist ivuxolimab in advanced cancers. The count of this clone is one. What it binds is unknown. Generated by immunoSEQ multiplex PCR, the TCRdb table keeps only in-frame clones and is missing some. The sample has thousands of clones, approximately 80% seen once. This CDR3 spans 15 amino acids. Germline values: CDR1 WSHSY, CDR2 SAAADI. V was clipped by 5 bases and J by 9 bases; unmatched bases: 6. Study results and limitations: What antigens the expanded peripheral T cells recognized was never established. Within 6 weeks, CD4+ and CD8+ blood T cells expanded clonally at 0.1 to 3.0 mg/kg.

Sequenced here: CD4+ or CD8+ T cells sorted from blood, sampled in a trial of the OX40 agonist ivuxolimab. This chain links TRBV10-2 with TRBJ2-1; 14 positions match TRBD2. The origin of this receptor is an adult with an advanced solid tumor such as melanoma, head and neck, liver or kidney cancer. CDR3 region: CASSSTSGGATEQFF. CDR3 coding DNA: TGCGCCAGCAGTTCGACTAGCGGGGGGGCCACTGAGCAGTTCTTC.